This record covers a single T cell receptor beta chain. There are a few counts of this clonotype. Which antigen it targets is not known. Base-call qualities are not available, and no considerably larger clone is one nucleotide away. The data stem from a study of identical twins (dated by TCRdb to the mid-2010s). About the investigation overall: TCR alpha and beta repertoires from monozygotic twins, unrelated adults of various ages and cord blood were deep-sequenced to test whether fetal clonotypes persist. To rule out contamination, replicate twin experiments were performed at different times with different library preparation protocols. The study at large found these results: Recombination models systematically underestimated out-of-frame TCR alpha sharing in monozygotic twins but agreed with sharing between unrelated individuals. Because the same donors could not be followed over many years, the conclusions relied on cross-sectional statistical analysis. Zero-insertion analyses could be partly confounded by invariant T cells such as MAIT and iNKT, though diverse VJ usage argued against such confounding for most clonotypes. Abundant cord blood beta clonotypes had fewer insertions, young adult naive repertoires showed a similar but weaker trend, and memory repertoires showed no such trend. Compared with coincidental sharing between unrelated individuals, out-of-frame TCR alpha sequences shared between twins showed an excess of sequences with low generation probability. A weaker excess of twin sharing was found in beta out-of-frame sequences because the signal-to-noise ratio was lowered by fewer shared sequences.

Libraries were built with 5' RACE. The run used an Illumina HiSeq 2000. Template switching introduced a universal primer binding site; the final cDNA contained a unique molecular identifier, enabling accurate counting of TCR cDNA molecules. Specific primers in the conserved constant-segment region were used to synthesize first-strand cDNA for the TCR alpha and beta chains. Each cDNA library was double barcoded, with a SMART-Mk sample barcode plus Illumina barcodes, to control for contamination. TruSeq adapter sequences and Illumina sample barcodes were added in two successive PCR steps. Sequencing of the TCR alpha and beta cDNA libraries was done on the Illumina HiSeq platform using custom primers. The source study handled its data this way. MiGEC was used to process raw reads and extract unique molecular identifiers, and MiXCR was used to find CDR3 positions. Recombination models were inferred per individual with the repgenHMM and IGoR tools using an EM algorithm. The analysis of shared clonotypes was done with the tcR package in R, with sharing normalized by the product of cloneset sizes. Out-of-frame nonproductive sequences were analyzed to study raw recombination free of thymic and clonal selection effects. The public reads were quality trimmed at Q25 with fastp and then assembled into clones with MiXCR by TCRdb, keeping productive beta chains. CDR3 protein duplicates are merged, each entry listing the most common genes and DNA. These V and J calls originate from TCRdb's pipeline instead of the authors' own analysis. This sample gives approximately 630,000 distinct CDR3 sequences in total; around 7.5% of them show up just once. The top ten clonotypes cover roughly 1.6% of the sample.

Only healthy Caucasian donors were included. The twin cohort consisted of three pairs of female monozygotic twins, all aged about 18 to 29 years. RNA for TCR libraries was isolated from peripheral blood mononuclear cells. Trimming takes 2 bases from V and 5 bases from J, and the germline ends sit 9 bases apart. Reading from cysteine to phenylalanine, the CDR3 counts 13 amino acids. Only the CDR3 DNA stays, 39 bases, in frame from base 1. The germline V gene (reference sequence) sets CDR1 to DFQATT and CDR2 to SNEGSKA. The sample also formed part of further work on yellow fever vaccine responses in identical twins. The second study's paper adds: The T cell response to vaccination in identical twins was reported by the authors to appear partly convergent and partly personalized. In identical twins, the study followed T cell clones that responded to the vaccine with precision.

This chain joins TRBV20-1 to TRBJ2-2; TRBD2 might be the D gene, on 5 matching bases. What was sequenced was PBMCs. The clonotype was recovered from a woman between 18 and 29 years old in good health. CDR3 protein: CSARPRETGELFF. The nucleotide sequence reads TGCAGTGCTAGACCTAGGGAGACCGGGGAGCTGTTTTTT.